This T cell receptor (beta chain) appears in the sequencing data of a study of T cells after yellow fever vaccination. The trim removed 1 base at V and 5 bases at J, leaving 0 bases unmatched. This CDR3 has 14 residues. This clonotype was observed at least ten times. Its antigen is currently unknown. Template-switching 5'RACE yielded the TCR cDNA; a universal primer site and UMIs were added in the process. TCRdb recomputed calls from the 5' RACE reads with MiXCR, one row per CDR3 protein. The sample includes hundreds of thousands of distinct CDR3 sequences, around 4.9% seen only once; the top ten take roughly 3.3%. Overall study results and limits: At about 97% for CD4 and 75% to 90% for CD8, most primary-vaccination clones showed up again after the booster. Weaker in magnitude, the secondary response showed a faster peak on day 5 versus 15. One caveat is that FACS-sorted repertoires could contain abundant clonotypes contaminating from the bulk population.

This sequence joins TRBV12-3 or TRBV12-4 and TRBJ2-2; TRBD1 matches 8 bases. Sequences were derived from CD4+ T cells sorted from PBMCs, sampled on the day of the yellow fever booster vaccination. This clonotype was obtained from a man younger than 35 who received the YFV17D yellow fever vaccine. CDR3 in amino acids: CASSLGTGTGELFF. The DNA of the CDR3 is TGTGCCAGCAGTTTAGGGACAGGGACCGGGGAGCTGTTTTTT.